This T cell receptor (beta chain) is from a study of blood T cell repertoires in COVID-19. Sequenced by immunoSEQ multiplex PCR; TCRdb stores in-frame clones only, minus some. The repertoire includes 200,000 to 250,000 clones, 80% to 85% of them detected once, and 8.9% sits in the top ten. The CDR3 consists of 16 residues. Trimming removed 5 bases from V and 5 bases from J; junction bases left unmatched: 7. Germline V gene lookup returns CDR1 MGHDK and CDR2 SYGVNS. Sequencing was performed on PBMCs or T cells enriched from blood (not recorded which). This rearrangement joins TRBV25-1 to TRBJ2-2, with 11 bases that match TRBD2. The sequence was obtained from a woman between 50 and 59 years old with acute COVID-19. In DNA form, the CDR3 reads TGTGCCAGCAGTAGACTAGCGGGAAGTGGAACCGGGGAGCTGTTTTTT. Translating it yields CASSRLAGSGTGELFF.